These 12 T cell receptor beta chains originate from one sample sequenced in a study of esophageal squamous cell carcinoma under preoperative chemotherapy. The time point here: after preoperative PTX-NDP chemotherapy. TCRdb re-derived calls from the PCR reads in MiXCR, one entry per CDR3 protein. The table has around 9,000 distinct CDR3 sequences, roughly half seen once. Sample collection was performed from a patient given preoperative chemotherapy. The origin of the receptors is a human donor with esophageal squamous cell carcinoma. The donor label of this sample is uncertain.

The chain couples TRBV6-5 to TRBJ2-1; D is undetermined. Near its end, the DNA agrees better with TRBJ2-3, so the J call may be wrong. Germline CDR1 is MNHEY and CDR2 is SVGAGI. The CDR3 totals 16 residues. In nucleotides, the CDR3 is TGTGCCAGCAGTTACCTAGATGATGGGTCCTACAATAAGCAGTATTTT. Its protein product is CASSYLDDGSYNKQYF.

By share of the sample, this clonotype is medium-sized (0.01 to 0.1%). The chain employs TRBV7-9 and TRBJ2-1, with 9 bases fitting TRBD1. Germline loops: CDR1 SEHNR, CDR2 FQNEAQ (reference sequence). The ends lost 0 bases at V and 9 bases at J; junction bases unmatched: 6. The CDR3 extends over 15 amino acids. CDR3 coding DNA: TGTGCCAGCAGCTTAGCGGGACAGGGTCGGACTGAGCAGTTCTTC. Translated: CASSLAGQGRTEQFF.

The V and J genes are TRBV6-1 and TRBJ1-2, with 11 bases that match TRBD1. The V segment lost 6 bases and the J segment 8 bases; nucleotides outside the gene matches: 5. The germline gives CDR1 MNHNS, CDR2 SASEGT. The CDR3 extends over 13 amino acids. CDR3 coding DNA: TGTGCCAGCAGACGGGACAGGGGGGACGGCTACACCTTC. As protein: CASRRDRGDGYTF.

This clonotype was counted at least ten times. This sequence joins TRBV6-5 and TRBJ1-1, with 7 bases aligning to TRBD1. CDR1 and CDR2 (germline): MNHEY, SVGAGI. The J segment lost 1 base and the V segment lost 1 base, leaving 0 bases of the junction unmatched. The CDR3 sequence is 14 residues long. Written as DNA, the CDR3 is TGTGCCAGCAGTTACTGGGACAGGAACACTGAAGCTTTCTTT. It codes for CASSYWDRNTEAFF.

There are many counts of this clonotype. Mismatch with germline at one junction end may stem from a read error. The rearrangement uses TRBV12-3 or TRBV12-4 and TRBJ2-5; D call uncertain. The CDR3 length is 13 residues. CDR3 sequence: CASSLTAQGTQYF. The CDR3 DNA is TGTGCCAGCAGTTTAACCGCTCAAGGGACCCAGTACTTC.

This clonotype was seen repeatedly, ten times or more. The rearrangement links TRBV23-1 to TRBJ2-1, with a possible D match to TRBD2 (5 bases). TRBV23-1 is reported as an ORF; its role is uncertain. CDR3 length: 14 residues. V dropped 3 bases and J dropped 5 bases, with 11 bases sitting between them. CDR3 sequence reads: CASSHERSNNEQFF. The DNA for the CDR3 is TGCGCCAGCAGTCATGAGCGGAGCAACAATGAGCAGTTCTTC.

Details on this clonotype: Compared with germline, one end of the junction differs, possibly owing to a read error. V gene TRBV6-1 combines with J gene TRBJ2-5; tentatively, D is TRBD2 (5 bases). This CDR3 spans 11 amino acids. CDR1 is MNHNS, CDR2 SASEGT, per germline. This CDR3 is CASSRVNEQVF. CDR3 coding DNA: TGTGCCAGCTCGAGGGTAAATGAGCAGGTCTTC.

This clonotype was counted many times. J is TRBJ2-1 and V is TRBV5-5; D is perhaps TRBD2 (5 bases). With 4 bases removed from V and 10 bases from J, the gap between germline ends came to 12 bases. Germline CDR1 reads SGHKS; CDR2 reads YYEKEE (reference sequence). The CDR3 is 12 amino acids. The CDR3 DNA reads as TGTGCCAGCAGCCCCGAGGGCTACGAGCAGTTCTTC. Its translation is CASSPEGYEQFF.

In its sample, this clonotype was seen many times. The V gene is TRBV12-3 or TRBV12-4, the J gene TRBJ2-1; D possibly corresponds to TRBD1 (6 bases). This CDR3 is built from 15 residues. The ends were cut back, 6 bases at V and 6 bases at J, with 18 bases in the middle. The CDR3 spells CASSPVPRQVNEQFF. The CDR3, as DNA: TGTGCCAGCAGCCCCGTGCCCAGACAGGTCAATGAGCAGTTCTTC.

The chain links TRBV6-5 to TRBJ2-1; D is possibly TRBD2 (6 bases). V dropped 2 bases and J dropped 4 bases, with 6 bases sitting between them. This CDR3 comprises 13 residues. Germline V gives CDR1 MNHEY, CDR2 SVGAGI. The CDR3 DNA is TGTGCCAGCAGTTACCGGGGGTACAATGAGCAGTTCTTC. Its protein product is CASSYRGYNEQFF.

This clonotype has ten or more counts. The chain employs TRBV10-1 and TRBJ2-1, with TRBD1 identical over 10 bases. The CDR3 has 17 residues. Germline V gives CDR1 WNHNN, CDR2 SYGVQD (reference sequence). After removal of 3 bases from V and 3 bases from J, the junction contained 8 bases not matched to a gene. The DNA of the CDR3 is TGCGCCAGCAGTGAAAGTTTCGGGACAGGGGACTACAATGAGCAGTTCTTC. Encoded protein: CASSESFGTGDYNEQFF.

The J gene is TRBJ2-1, the V gene TRBV12-3 or TRBV12-4; 7 nucleotides line up with TRBD1. The CDR3 is made up of 18 amino acids. Trimming took 5 bases from V and 0 from J; bases not matched to a gene: 13. The CDR3 loop is CASSAPDRLTSSYNEQFF. CDR3 nucleotide sequence: TGTGCCAGCAGTGCCCCGGACAGGCTTACGAGCTCCTACAATGAGCAGTTCTTC.